These T cell receptor beta chains were read from a single sample in a study of blood T cell repertoires in COVID-19. This table comes from immunoSEQ multiplex PCR, and its TCRdb copy is limited to in-frame clones, with some not included. The table records roughly 200,000 clones, just over 85% of them present only once. The sample comprised PBMCs or T cells enriched from blood (not recorded which). The receptors shown here come from a woman aged 40 to 49 with acute COVID-19. Both conserved end residues are part of each CDR3. Fields, in order: D gene, J gene, V gene, clone size, CDR3 protein, CDR3 DNA. D genes are given only for firm matches. Clone size is not always given. Where it is, it says once, few, many or a class for expanded clones.

d_call: .; j_call: TRBJ1-2; v_call: TRBV6-5; clone_size: .; cdr3_aa: CASSPEIGVYTF; cdr3_nt: TGTGCCAGCAGTCCCGAAATCGGGGTTTACACCTTC
d_call: TRBD2; j_call: TRBJ2-1; v_call: TRBV12-3/TRBV12-4; clone_size: .; cdr3_aa: CASSLGLVNEQFF; cdr3_nt: TGTGCCAGCAGTCTCGGACTAGTCAATGAGCAGTTCTTC
d_call: .; j_call: TRBJ1-5; v_call: TRBV12-3/TRBV12-4; clone_size: few; cdr3_aa: CASSRGAGQPQHF; cdr3_nt: TGTGCCAGCTCGCGGGGCGCCGGGCAGCCCCAGCATTTT
d_call: .; j_call: TRBJ2-3; v_call: TRBV6-5; clone_size: .; cdr3_aa: CASSPPGVADTQYF; cdr3_nt: TGTGCCAGCAGTCCACCGGGAGTAGCAGATACGCAGTATTTT
d_call: .; j_call: TRBJ2-2; v_call: TRBV27; clone_size: .; cdr3_aa: CASSSRGYTGELFF; cdr3_nt: TGTGCCAGCAGTTCCAGGGGTTACACCGGGGAGCTGTTTTTT
d_call: .; j_call: TRBJ2-5; v_call: TRBV27; clone_size: once; cdr3_aa: CASSLSSVETQYF; cdr3_nt: TGTGCCAGCAGTTTATCTAGCGTGGAGACCCAGTACTTC
d_call: .; j_call: TRBJ2-3; v_call: TRBV12-5; clone_size: .; cdr3_aa: CASRESDTQYF; cdr3_nt: TGTGCTAGCCGAGAGTCAGATACGCAGTATTTT
d_call: TRBD1; j_call: TRBJ2-7; v_call: TRBV28; clone_size: .; cdr3_aa: CASSSPGQASREQYF; cdr3_nt: TGTGCCAGCAGCTCTCCGGGACAGGCATCGCGCGAGCAGTACTTC
d_call: .; j_call: TRBJ2-1; v_call: TRBV7-8; clone_size: .; cdr3_aa: CASSLYRGSYNEQFF; cdr3_nt: TGTGCCAGCAGCTTGTATAGGGGTTCCTACAATGAGCAGTTCTTC
d_call: .; j_call: TRBJ2-2; v_call: TRBV7-2; clone_size: .; cdr3_aa: CASSSASRNTGELFF; cdr3_nt: TGTGCCAGCAGCTCCGCTAGCAGGAACACCGGGGAGCTGTTTTTT
d_call: .; j_call: TRBJ2-1; v_call: TRBV24-1; clone_size: many; cdr3_aa: CATSGVFFDNEQFF; cdr3_nt: TGTGCCACCAGTGGAGTTTTCTTTGACAATGAGCAGTTCTTC
d_call: TRBD2; j_call: TRBJ2-1; v_call: TRBV19; clone_size: .; cdr3_aa: CASSTRDYPQNEQFF; cdr3_nt: TGTGCCAGTAGTACCCGGGACTACCCCCAGAATGAGCAGTTCTTC
d_call: .; j_call: TRBJ2-7; v_call: TRBV4-1; clone_size: .; cdr3_aa: CASSQVWWQGHYEQYF; cdr3_nt: TGCGCCAGCAGCCAAGTGTGGTGGCAGGGCCATTACGAGCAGTACTTC
d_call: TRBD2; j_call: TRBJ2-7; v_call: TRBV6-2/TRBV6-3; clone_size: once; cdr3_aa: CASSWASGSYEQYF; cdr3_nt: TGTGCCAGCAGTTGGGCGAGCGGGAGCTACGAGCAGTACTTC
d_call: .; j_call: TRBJ2-3; v_call: TRBV9; clone_size: few; cdr3_aa: CASSVQGLGDTQYF; cdr3_nt: TGTGCCAGCAGCGTGCAGGGTCTCGGGGATACGCAGTATTTT
d_call: TRBD1; j_call: TRBJ1-2; v_call: TRBV12-3/TRBV12-4; clone_size: .; cdr3_aa: CASTRQGVGYTF; cdr3_nt: TGTGCCAGCACTAGACAGGGTGTGGGCTACACCTTC
d_call: .; j_call: TRBJ1-5; v_call: TRBV23-1; clone_size: once; cdr3_aa: CASSQSPSNQSNQPQHF; cdr3_nt: TGCGCCAGCAGTCAATCGCCAAGCAATCAATCTAATCAGCCCCAGCATTTT
d_call: TRBD1; j_call: TRBJ2-7; v_call: TRBV2; clone_size: .; cdr3_aa: CASSLGQGSYEQYF; cdr3_nt: TGTGCCAGCAGTTTGGGACAGGGGAGCTACGAGCAGTACTTC
d_call: TRBD2; j_call: TRBJ2-1; v_call: TRBV15; clone_size: .; cdr3_aa: CATSRAGTGTSGYNEQFF; cdr3_nt: TGTGCCACCAGCAGAGCGGGTACCGGGACTAGCGGATACAATGAGCAGTTCTTC
d_call: .; j_call: TRBJ1-5; v_call: TRBV19; clone_size: .; cdr3_aa: CASNGRDNQPQHF; cdr3_nt: TGTGCCAGTAACGGCAGGGACAATCAGCCCCAGCATTTT
d_call: .; j_call: TRBJ2-1; v_call: TRBV7-8; clone_size: .; cdr3_aa: CASSLAVGYIQFF; cdr3_nt: TGTGCCAGCAGCTTAGCGGTGGGCTACATTCAGTTCTTC
d_call: TRBD2; j_call: TRBJ2-2; v_call: TRBV14; clone_size: .; cdr3_aa: CASSPPGLAGTGELFF; cdr3_nt: TGTGCCAGCAGCCCCCCGGGACTAGCGGGCACCGGGGAGCTGTTTTTT
d_call: .; j_call: TRBJ1-6; v_call: TRBV6-5; clone_size: .; cdr3_aa: CASSYEGSHSPLHF; cdr3_nt: TGTGCCAGCAGTTACGAGGGTTCACATTCACCCCTCCACTTT
d_call: TRBD2; j_call: TRBJ2-7; v_call: TRBV10-2; clone_size: .; cdr3_aa: CASSPRGAGPSYEQYF; cdr3_nt: TGCGCCAGCAGCCCTCGGGGAGCGGGACCGTCCTACGAGCAGTACTTC
d_call: TRBD1; j_call: TRBJ1-6; v_call: TRBV28; clone_size: once; cdr3_aa: CASSLGGQRSNSPLHF; cdr3_nt: TGTGCCAGCAGTTTAGGGGGACAGAGGAGTAATTCACCCCTCCACTTT
d_call: .; j_call: TRBJ2-1; v_call: TRBV10-2; clone_size: .; cdr3_aa: CASQNRARSYNEQFF; cdr3_nt: TGCGCCAGTCAAAACAGGGCAAGGTCCTACAATGAGCAGTTCTTC
d_call: TRBD1; j_call: TRBJ1-1; v_call: TRBV5-1; clone_size: .; cdr3_aa: CASSLSPQGVTSSNTEAFF; cdr3_nt: TGCGCCAGCAGCTTGTCCCCTCAGGGGGTGACTTCTTCGAACACTGAAGCTTTCTTT
d_call: .; j_call: TRBJ1-6; v_call: TRBV28; clone_size: .; cdr3_aa: CASSVGGKSPLHF; cdr3_nt: TGTGCCAGCAGTGTGGGGGGAAAGTCACCCCTCCACTTT
d_call: .; j_call: TRBJ2-1; v_call: TRBV2; clone_size: .; cdr3_aa: CASREGQPQFF; cdr3_nt: TGTGCCAGCAGGGAGGGACAGCCTCAGTTCTTC
d_call: TRBD2; j_call: TRBJ2-7; v_call: TRBV27; clone_size: .; cdr3_aa: CASRWGTSGSYEQYF; cdr3_nt: TGTGCCAGCAGGTGGGGTACTAGCGGCAGCTACGAGCAGTACTTC
d_call: TRBD2; j_call: TRBJ2-7; v_call: TRBV10-3; clone_size: .; cdr3_aa: CAFTGTSGAHTYEQYF; cdr3_nt: TGTGCCTTCACCGGGACTAGCGGGGCCCATACCTACGAGCAGTACTTC
d_call: TRBD2; j_call: TRBJ2-1; v_call: TRBV13; clone_size: .; cdr3_aa: CASSSGLAGGDEQFF; cdr3_nt: TGTGCCAGCAGCTCGGGACTAGCGGGAGGGGATGAGCAGTTCTTC
d_call: TRBD2; j_call: TRBJ2-7; v_call: TRBV25-1; clone_size: .; cdr3_aa: CASSKASGTRRYEQYF; cdr3_nt: TGTGCCAGCAGTAAGGCCTCCGGGACTAGAAGATACGAGCAGTACTTC
d_call: .; j_call: TRBJ1-1; v_call: TRBV4-2; clone_size: .; cdr3_aa: CASSQRGTTEAFF; cdr3_nt: TGTGCCAGCAGCCAAAGGGGCACCACTGAAGCTTTCTTT
d_call: TRBD2; j_call: TRBJ2-3; v_call: TRBV7-6; clone_size: few; cdr3_aa: CASSFSGATRTDTQYF; cdr3_nt: TGTGCCAGCAGCTTTAGCGGGGCTACACGCACAGATACGCAGTATTTT
d_call: .; j_call: TRBJ2-3; v_call: TRBV28; clone_size: .; cdr3_aa: CASTQVTGGTDTQYF; cdr3_nt: TGTGCCAGCACCCAGGTCACGGGAGGCACAGATACGCAGTATTTT
d_call: TRBD1; j_call: TRBJ1-1; v_call: TRBV3-1/TRBV3-2; clone_size: .; cdr3_aa: CASSQRGRNTEAFF; cdr3_nt: TGTGCCAGCAGCCAAAGGGGGCGGAACACTGAAGCTTTCTTT
d_call: TRBD1; j_call: TRBJ2-7; v_call: TRBV28; clone_size: once; cdr3_aa: CASSFRTGSPGHEQYF; cdr3_nt: TGTGCCAGCAGCTTCCGGACAGGGTCCCCTGGCCACGAGCAGTACTTC
d_call: TRBD1; j_call: TRBJ1-1; v_call: TRBV11-3; clone_size: .; cdr3_aa: CASSLQGARTEAFF; cdr3_nt: TGTGCCAGCAGCTTACAGGGGGCGCGAACTGAAGCTTTCTTT
d_call: .; j_call: TRBJ1-1; v_call: TRBV28; clone_size: .; cdr3_aa: CASSLFEKNTEAFF; cdr3_nt: TGTGCCAGCAGTTTATTCGAGAAGAACACTGAAGCTTTCTTT
d_call: .; j_call: TRBJ2-6; v_call: TRBV27; clone_size: .; cdr3_aa: CASGAAGGANVLTF; cdr3_nt: TGTGCCAGCGGTGCCGCGGGTGGGGCCAACGTCCTGACTTTC
d_call: .; j_call: TRBJ2-5; v_call: TRBV7-6; clone_size: .; cdr3_aa: CASSGPGYQETQYF; cdr3_nt: TGTGCCAGCAGCGGACCGGGATACCAAGAGACCCAGTACTTC
d_call: .; j_call: TRBJ2-1; v_call: TRBV6-5; clone_size: .; cdr3_aa: CASSFLSGPKREQFF; cdr3_nt: TGTGCCAGCAGCTTTCTTAGCGGCCCTAAGCGTGAGCAGTTCTTC
d_call: TRBD1; j_call: TRBJ2-7; v_call: TRBV6-5; clone_size: .; cdr3_aa: CASSYTGQGAEQYF; cdr3_nt: TGTGCCAGCAGTTACACGGGACAGGGGGCCGAGCAGTACTTC
d_call: .; j_call: TRBJ2-5; v_call: TRBV11-3; clone_size: .; cdr3_aa: CATTRGDQETQYF; cdr3_nt: TGTGCCACCACAAGAGGAGACCAAGAGACCCAGTACTTC
d_call: TRBD2; j_call: TRBJ2-3; v_call: TRBV9; clone_size: .; cdr3_aa: CASAQRGKRPSTDTQYF; cdr3_nt: TGTGCCAGCGCACAGCGGGGGAAGCGGCCTAGCACAGATACGCAGTATTTT
d_call: .; j_call: TRBJ1-3; v_call: TRBV19; clone_size: .; cdr3_aa: CASTKGRIGLSSGNTIYF; cdr3_nt: TGTGCCAGTACCAAAGGGAGAATCGGTCTCAGCTCTGGAAACACCATATATTTT
d_call: .; j_call: TRBJ2-7; v_call: TRBV5-1; clone_size: .; cdr3_aa: CASSSEGTYEQYF; cdr3_nt: TGCGCCAGCAGCTCTGAGGGCACCTACGAGCAGTACTTC
d_call: .; j_call: TRBJ1-1; v_call: TRBV28; clone_size: .; cdr3_aa: CASRAQSGHRAGAFF; cdr3_nt: TGTGCCAGCAGAGCACAATCTGGGCACCGGGCAGGGGCTTTCTTT
d_call: TRBD2; j_call: TRBJ2-4; v_call: TRBV19; clone_size: once; cdr3_aa: CATSQAGEKNIQYF; cdr3_nt: TGTGCCACTAGTCAGGCGGGAGAGAAAAACATTCAGTACTTC
d_call: .; j_call: TRBJ2-3; v_call: TRBV7-9; clone_size: .; cdr3_aa: CASSFGGMTDTQYF; cdr3_nt: TGTGCCAGCAGCTTCGGGGGTATGACAGATACGCAGTATTTT
d_call: TRBD2; j_call: TRBJ2-3; v_call: TRBV3-1/TRBV3-2; clone_size: .; cdr3_aa: CASSQDCERGFTDTQYF; cdr3_nt: TGTGCCAGCAGCCAAGATTGTGAGCGGGGGTTCACAGATACGCAGTATTTT
d_call: TRBD1; j_call: TRBJ2-1; v_call: TRBV18; clone_size: .; cdr3_aa: CASSLTGVLEQFF; cdr3_nt: TGTGCCAGCTCACTCACAGGGGTTCTTGAGCAGTTCTTC
d_call: TRBD1; j_call: TRBJ2-5; v_call: TRBV5-4; clone_size: .; cdr3_aa: CASSLEDREETQYF; cdr3_nt: TGTGCCAGCAGCTTGGAGGACAGGGAAGAGACCCAGTACTTC
d_call: .; j_call: TRBJ1-2; v_call: TRBV6-5; clone_size: .; cdr3_aa: CASRGAGWLGYTF; cdr3_nt: TGTGCCAGCAGAGGAGCAGGGTGGCTCGGCTACACCTTC
d_call: .; j_call: TRBJ1-6; v_call: TRBV7-9; clone_size: few; cdr3_aa: CASSNGRTWPGSPLHF; cdr3_nt: TGTGCCAGCAGCAACGGGAGAACTTGGCCAGGATCACCCCTCCACTTT
d_call: .; j_call: TRBJ2-2; v_call: TRBV6-1; clone_size: .; cdr3_aa: CASSEVEANTGELFF; cdr3_nt: TGTGCCAGCAGTGAAGTAGAGGCTAACACCGGGGAGCTGTTTTTT